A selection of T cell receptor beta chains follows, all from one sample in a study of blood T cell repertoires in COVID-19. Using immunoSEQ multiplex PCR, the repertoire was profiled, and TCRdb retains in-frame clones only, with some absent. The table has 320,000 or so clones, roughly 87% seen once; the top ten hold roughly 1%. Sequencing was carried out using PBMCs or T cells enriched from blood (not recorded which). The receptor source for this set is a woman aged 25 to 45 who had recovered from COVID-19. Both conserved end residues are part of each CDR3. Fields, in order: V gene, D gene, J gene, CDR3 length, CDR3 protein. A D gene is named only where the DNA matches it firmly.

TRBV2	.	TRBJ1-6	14	CASRQGHENSPLHF
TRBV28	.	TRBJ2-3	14	CASSLGGSTDTQYF
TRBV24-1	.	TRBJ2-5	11	CATSSQETQYF
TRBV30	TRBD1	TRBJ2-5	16	CAWSYHPGQGQETQYF
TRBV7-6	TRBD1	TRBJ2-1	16	CASSLSGTGGYNEQFF
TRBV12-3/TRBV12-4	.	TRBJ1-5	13	CASTRGVNQPQHF
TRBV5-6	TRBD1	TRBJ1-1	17	CASSFRDRGPVGTEAFF
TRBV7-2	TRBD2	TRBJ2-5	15	CASSEERGGWETQYF
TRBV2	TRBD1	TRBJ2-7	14	CASGRTGATGEQYF
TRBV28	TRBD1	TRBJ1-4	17	CASSTGTALATNEKLFF
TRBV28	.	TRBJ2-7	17	CASSPNEGRTISYEQYF
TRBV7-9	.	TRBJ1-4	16	CASSTEVGATNEKLFF
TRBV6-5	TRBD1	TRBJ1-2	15	CASRARDRTNYGYTF
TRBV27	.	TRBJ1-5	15	CASSLLAGSNQPQHF
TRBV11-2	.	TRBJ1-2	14	CASSSPRGNYGYTF
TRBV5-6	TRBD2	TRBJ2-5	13	CASSGLAGETQYF
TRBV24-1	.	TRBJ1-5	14	CATSDLSASQPQHF
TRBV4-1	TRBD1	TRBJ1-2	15	CASSQEGRGLSGYTF
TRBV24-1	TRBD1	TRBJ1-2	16	CATSDNGQGLSYGYTF